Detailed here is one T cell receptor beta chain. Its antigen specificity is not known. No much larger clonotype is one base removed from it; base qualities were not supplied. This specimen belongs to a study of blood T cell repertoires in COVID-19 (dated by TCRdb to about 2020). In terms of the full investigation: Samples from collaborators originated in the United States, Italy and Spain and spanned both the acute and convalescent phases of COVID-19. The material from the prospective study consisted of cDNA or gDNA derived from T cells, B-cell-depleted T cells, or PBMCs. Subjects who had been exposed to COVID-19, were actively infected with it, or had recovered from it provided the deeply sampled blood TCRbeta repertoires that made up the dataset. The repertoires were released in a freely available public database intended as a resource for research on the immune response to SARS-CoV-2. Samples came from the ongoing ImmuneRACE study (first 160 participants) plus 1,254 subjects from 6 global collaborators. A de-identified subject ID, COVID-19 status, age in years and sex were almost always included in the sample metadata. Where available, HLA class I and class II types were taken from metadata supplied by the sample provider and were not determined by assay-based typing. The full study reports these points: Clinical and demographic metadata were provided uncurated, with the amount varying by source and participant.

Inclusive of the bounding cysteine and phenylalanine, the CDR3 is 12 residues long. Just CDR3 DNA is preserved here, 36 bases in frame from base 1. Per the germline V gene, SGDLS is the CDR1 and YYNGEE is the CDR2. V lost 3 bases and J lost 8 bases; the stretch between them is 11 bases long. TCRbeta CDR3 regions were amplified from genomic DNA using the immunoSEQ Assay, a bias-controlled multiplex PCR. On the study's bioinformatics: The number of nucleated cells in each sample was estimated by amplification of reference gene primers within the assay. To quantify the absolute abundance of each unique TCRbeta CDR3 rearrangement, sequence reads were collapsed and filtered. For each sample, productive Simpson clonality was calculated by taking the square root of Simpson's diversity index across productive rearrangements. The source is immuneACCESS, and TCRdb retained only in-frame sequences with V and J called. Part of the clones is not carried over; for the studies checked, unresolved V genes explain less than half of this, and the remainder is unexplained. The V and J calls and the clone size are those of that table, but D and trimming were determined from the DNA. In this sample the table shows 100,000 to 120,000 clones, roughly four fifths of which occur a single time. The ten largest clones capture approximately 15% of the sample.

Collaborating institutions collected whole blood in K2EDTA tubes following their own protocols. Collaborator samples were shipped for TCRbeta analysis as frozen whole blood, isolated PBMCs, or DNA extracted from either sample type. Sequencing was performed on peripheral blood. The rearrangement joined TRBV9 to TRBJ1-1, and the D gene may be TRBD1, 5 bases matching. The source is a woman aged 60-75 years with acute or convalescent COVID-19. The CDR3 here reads CASSGRETEAFF. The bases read TGTGCCAGCAGCGGCAGGGAAACCGAAGCTTTCTTT.